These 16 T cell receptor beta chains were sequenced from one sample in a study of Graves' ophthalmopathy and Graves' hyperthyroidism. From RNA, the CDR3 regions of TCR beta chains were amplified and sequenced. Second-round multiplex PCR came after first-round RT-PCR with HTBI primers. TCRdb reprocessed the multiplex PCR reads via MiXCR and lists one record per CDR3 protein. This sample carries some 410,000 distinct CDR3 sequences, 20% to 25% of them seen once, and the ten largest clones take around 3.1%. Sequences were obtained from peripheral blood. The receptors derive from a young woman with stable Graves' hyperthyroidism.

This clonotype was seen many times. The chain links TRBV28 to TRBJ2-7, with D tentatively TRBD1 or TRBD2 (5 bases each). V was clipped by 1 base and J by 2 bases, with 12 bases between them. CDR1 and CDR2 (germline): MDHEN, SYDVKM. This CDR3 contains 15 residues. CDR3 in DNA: TGTGCCAGCAGTTTATTGGGGGTAACCACCTACGAGCAGTACTTC. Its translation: CASSLLGVTTYEQYF.

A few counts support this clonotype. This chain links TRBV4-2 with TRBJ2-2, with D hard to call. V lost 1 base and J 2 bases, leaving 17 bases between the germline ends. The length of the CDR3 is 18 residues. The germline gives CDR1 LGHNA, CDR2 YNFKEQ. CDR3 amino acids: CASSQVGVVRKNTGELFF. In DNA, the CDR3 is TGTGCCAGCAGCCAAGTAGGAGTAGTAAGAAAAAACACCGGGGAGCTGTTTTTT.

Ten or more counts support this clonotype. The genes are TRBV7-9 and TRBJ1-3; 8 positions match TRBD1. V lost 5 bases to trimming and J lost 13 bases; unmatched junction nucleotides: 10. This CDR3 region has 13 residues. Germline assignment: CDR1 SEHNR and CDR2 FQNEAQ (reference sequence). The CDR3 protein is CASSTPLWTGIYF. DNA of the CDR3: TGTGCCAGCAGCACTCCGCTCTGGACAGGGATATATTTT.

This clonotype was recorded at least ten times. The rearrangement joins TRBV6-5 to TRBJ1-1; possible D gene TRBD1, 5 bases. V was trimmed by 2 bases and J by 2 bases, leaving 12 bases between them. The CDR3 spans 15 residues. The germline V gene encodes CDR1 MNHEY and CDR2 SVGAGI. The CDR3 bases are TGTGCCAGCAGTTACGCAGGCAGGGCAAACACTGAAGCTTTCTTT. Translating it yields CASSYAGRANTEAFF.

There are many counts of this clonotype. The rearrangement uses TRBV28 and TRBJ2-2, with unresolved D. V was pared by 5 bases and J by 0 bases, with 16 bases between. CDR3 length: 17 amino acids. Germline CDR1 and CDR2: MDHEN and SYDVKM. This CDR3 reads CASSPRADKPNTGELFF. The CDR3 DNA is TGTGCCAGCAGTCCAAGGGCAGACAAACCGAACACCGGGGAGCTGTTTTTT. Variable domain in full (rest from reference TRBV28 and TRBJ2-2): DVKVTQSSRYLVKRTGEKVFLECVQDMDHENMFWYRQDPGLGLRLIYFSYDVKMKEKGDIPEGYSVSREKKERFSLILESASTNQTSMYLCASSPRADKPNTGELFFGEGSRLTVL.

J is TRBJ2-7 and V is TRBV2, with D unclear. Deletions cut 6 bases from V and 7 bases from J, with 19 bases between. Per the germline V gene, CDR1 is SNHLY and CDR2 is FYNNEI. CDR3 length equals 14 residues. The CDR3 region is CASRTSAALPEQYF. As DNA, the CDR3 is TGTGCCAGCAGGACCTCGGCCGCACTCCCTGAGCAGTACTTC.

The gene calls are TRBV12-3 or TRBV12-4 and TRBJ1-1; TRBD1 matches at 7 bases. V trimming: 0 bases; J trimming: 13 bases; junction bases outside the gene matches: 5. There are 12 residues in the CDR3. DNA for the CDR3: TGTGCCAGCAGTTTAGCGCGAACAGGGGTTTTCTTT. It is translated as CASSLARTGVFF.

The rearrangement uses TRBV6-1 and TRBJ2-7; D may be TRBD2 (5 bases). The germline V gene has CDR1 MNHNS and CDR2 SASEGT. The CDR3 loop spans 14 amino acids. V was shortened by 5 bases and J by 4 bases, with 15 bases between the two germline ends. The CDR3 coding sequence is TGTGCCAGCAGTACGAAGCGGTGGGGTTACGAGCAGTACTTC. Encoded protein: CASSTKRWGYEQYF.

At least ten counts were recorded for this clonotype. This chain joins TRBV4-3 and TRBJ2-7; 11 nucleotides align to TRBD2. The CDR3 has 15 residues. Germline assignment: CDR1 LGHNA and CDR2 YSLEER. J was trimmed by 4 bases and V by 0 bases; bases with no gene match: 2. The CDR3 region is CASSQDPSGRYEQYF. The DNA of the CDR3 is TGCGCCAGCAGCCAAGATCCTAGCGGGAGGTACGAGCAGTACTTC.

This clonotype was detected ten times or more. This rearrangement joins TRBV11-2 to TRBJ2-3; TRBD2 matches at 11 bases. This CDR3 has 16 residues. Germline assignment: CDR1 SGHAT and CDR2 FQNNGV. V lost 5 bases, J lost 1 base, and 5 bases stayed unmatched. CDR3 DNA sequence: TGTGCCAGCAGCACGGGACTAGCGGAAGGCACAGATACGCAGTATTTT. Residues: CASSTGLAEGTDTQYF.

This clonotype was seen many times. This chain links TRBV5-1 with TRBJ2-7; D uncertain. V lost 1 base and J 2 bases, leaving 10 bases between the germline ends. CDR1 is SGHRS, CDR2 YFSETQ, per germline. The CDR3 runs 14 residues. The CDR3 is CASSLPRATYEQYF. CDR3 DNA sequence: TGCGCCAGCAGCTTGCCGAGAGCTACCTACGAGCAGTACTTC.

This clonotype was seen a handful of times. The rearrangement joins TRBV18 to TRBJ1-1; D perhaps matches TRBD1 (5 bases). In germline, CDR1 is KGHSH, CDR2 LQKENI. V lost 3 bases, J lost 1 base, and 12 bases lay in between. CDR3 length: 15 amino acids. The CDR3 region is CASSPGVGTNTEAFF. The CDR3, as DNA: TGTGCCAGCTCACCGGGTGTTGGGACGAACACTGAAGCTTTCTTT.

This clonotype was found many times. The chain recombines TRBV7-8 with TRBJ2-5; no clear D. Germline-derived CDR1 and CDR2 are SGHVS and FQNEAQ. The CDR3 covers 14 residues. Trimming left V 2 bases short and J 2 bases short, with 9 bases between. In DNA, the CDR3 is TGTGCCAGCAGCTTAATGGCAGAACAAGAGACCCAGTACTTC. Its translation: CASSLMAEQETQYF.

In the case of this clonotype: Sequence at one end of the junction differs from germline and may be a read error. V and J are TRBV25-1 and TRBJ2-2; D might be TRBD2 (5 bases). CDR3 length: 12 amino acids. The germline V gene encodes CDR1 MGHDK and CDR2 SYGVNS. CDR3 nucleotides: TGTGCCAGCAGTGAATATTCCGGGGAGCTGTTGTTT. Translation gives CASSEYSGELLF. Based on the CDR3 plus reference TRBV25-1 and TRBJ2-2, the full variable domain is EADIYQTPRYLVIGTGKKITLECSQTMGHDKMYWYQQDPGMELHLIHYSYGVNSTEKGDLSSESTVSRIRTEHFPLTLESARPSHTSQYLCASSEYSGELLFGEGSRLTVL.

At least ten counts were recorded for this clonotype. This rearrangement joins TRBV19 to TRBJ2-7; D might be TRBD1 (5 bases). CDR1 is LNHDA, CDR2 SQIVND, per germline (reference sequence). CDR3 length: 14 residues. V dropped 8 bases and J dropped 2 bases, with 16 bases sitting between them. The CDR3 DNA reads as TGTGCCAGTCCCCCGCGACAGAAAACCTACGAGCAGTACTTC. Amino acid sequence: CASPPRQKTYEQYF.

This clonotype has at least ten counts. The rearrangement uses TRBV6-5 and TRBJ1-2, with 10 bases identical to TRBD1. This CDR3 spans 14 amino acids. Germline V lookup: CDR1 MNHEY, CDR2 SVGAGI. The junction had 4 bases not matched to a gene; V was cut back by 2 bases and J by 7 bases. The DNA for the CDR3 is TGTGCCAGCAGTTACGCTGACAGGGGGCCTGGCTACACCTTC. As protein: CASSYADRGPGYTF.